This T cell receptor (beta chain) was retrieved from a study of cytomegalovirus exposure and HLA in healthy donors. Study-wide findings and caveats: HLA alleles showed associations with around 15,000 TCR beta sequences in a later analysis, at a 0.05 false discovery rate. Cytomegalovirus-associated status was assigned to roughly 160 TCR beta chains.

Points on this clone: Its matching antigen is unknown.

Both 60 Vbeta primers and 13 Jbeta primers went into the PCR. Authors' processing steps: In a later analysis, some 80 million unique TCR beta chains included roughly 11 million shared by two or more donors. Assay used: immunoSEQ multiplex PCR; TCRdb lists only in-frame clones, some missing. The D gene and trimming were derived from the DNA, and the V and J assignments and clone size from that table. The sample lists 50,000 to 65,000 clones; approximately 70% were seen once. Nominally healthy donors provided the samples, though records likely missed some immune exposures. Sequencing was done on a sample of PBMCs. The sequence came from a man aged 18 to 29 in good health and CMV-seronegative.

CDR3 nucleotides: TGTGCCAGCAGCCGGCTATCGACAGCCAACTCCTACAATGAGCAGTTCTTC. This gives the protein CASSRLSTANSYNEQFF. V is TRBV7-2 and J is TRBJ2-1, with TRBD1 as a possible D gene (5 bases). The CDR3 sequence is 17 residues long. Per the germline V gene, CDR1 is SGHTA and CDR2 is FQGNSA. V was pared by 5 bases and J by 0 bases, with 17 bases between.